The 22 T cell receptor beta chains listed next were all sequenced from one sample in a study of cytomegalovirus exposure and HLA in healthy donors. Use of 60 Vbeta and 13 Jbeta primers characterized the PCR. TCRdb's table, derived via immunoSEQ multiplex PCR, lists solely in-frame clones and lacks some. The table lists approximately 120,000 clones, 76% of them singletons, with roughly 8% in the top ten. Input material: PBMCs. The receptor source for this set is a woman between 45 and 65 years old in good health and CMV-seropositive.

This chain links TRBV7-9 with TRBJ1-1; 9 bases match TRBD1. V shed 5 bases and J 5 bases; nucleotides not matched to a gene: 9. The CDR3 spans 15 residues. Germline V gives CDR1 SEHNR, CDR2 FQNEAQ (reference sequence). CDR3 nucleotides: TGTGCCAGCAGCCCGCCCGGGACAGGGAAAACTGAAGCTTTCTTT. This codes for CASSPPGTGKTEAFF.

The gene calls are TRBV5-1 and TRBJ2-2; 7 bases map to TRBD1. The CDR3 is 16 amino acids. V lost 4 bases, J lost 3 bases, and 9 bases stayed unmatched. Germline V gene data show CDR1 as SGHRS and CDR2 as YFSETQ. CDR3: CASSHTGALYTGELFF. In nucleotides, the CDR3 is TGCGCCAGCAGCCATACAGGGGCGCTATACACCGGGGAGCTGTTTTTT.

This clone came up a few times. An end of the junction does not agree with germline; a read error may underlie this. J is TRBJ1-4 and V is TRBV7-9; D gene uncertain. The CDR3 loop spans 14 amino acids. In germline, CDR1 is SEHNR, CDR2 FQNEAQ (reference sequence). The CDR3 is CSSSYTATNEKLFF. Written as DNA, the CDR3 is TGTTCCAGCAGCTACACAGCAACTAATGAAAAACTGTTTTTT.

The J gene is TRBJ1-1, the V gene TRBV7-2; D call uncertain. Trimming left V 5 bases short and J 11 bases short, with 18 bases between. Germline V gives CDR1 SGHTA, CDR2 FQGNSA. This CDR3 is built from 13 residues. In DNA, the CDR3 is TGTGCCAGCAGCCTCATTCTCGAGGGTAGGGCTTTCTTT. Residues: CASSLILEGRAFF.

V is TRBV15 and J is TRBJ2-5; TRBD1 agrees at 8 bases. Trimming took 1 base from V and 2 from J; bases not matched to a gene: 3. Germline CDR1 reads LNHNV; CDR2 reads YYDKDF (reference sequence). This CDR3 is built from 15 residues. CDR3 in DNA: TGTGCCACCAGCAGAGGGGGGACAGGTCAAGAGACCCAGTACTTC. It encodes CATSRGGTGQETQYF.

This chain joins TRBV4-2 and TRBJ2-2; 8 bases are shared with TRBD1. Losses at the gene ends were 1 base for V and 1 base for J; bases not matched to a gene: 8. Germline assignment: CDR1 LGHNA and CDR2 YNFKEQ. The CDR3 has 18 amino acids. CDR3 loop: CASSQVSVGTGNTGELFF. The CDR3 nucleotides are TGTGCCAGCAGCCAAGTTTCTGTCGGGACAGGGAACACCGGGGAGCTGTTTTTT.

This clone was recorded only once. The chain joins TRBV15 to TRBJ2-7, with D tentatively TRBD2 (7 bases). The CDR3 has 14 amino acids. Germline V CDR1 and CDR2: LNHNV, YYDKDF (reference sequence). Trimming took off 3 bases at V and 2 bases at J, with 11 bases between the two ends. CDR3 nucleotide sequence: TGTGCCACCAGCAGGGGGGGGGCCGCCTACGAGCAGTACTTC. It encodes CATSRGGAAYEQYF.

This clone was observed once. V is TRBV7-9 and J is TRBJ2-3; perhaps TRBD1 as D (5 bases). The ends were cut back, 6 bases at V and 3 bases at J, with 16 bases in the middle. This CDR3 has 15 residues. Germline V gene lookup returns CDR1 SEHNR and CDR2 FQNEAQ (reference sequence). The CDR3 DNA is TGTGCCAGCAGTTTTAACAGGATTCGTACAGATACGCAGTATTTT. This translates into CASSFNRIRTDTQYF.

The chain links TRBV4-2 to TRBJ1-5; a weak D match, TRBD1 (5 bases). The CDR3 contains 12 residues. The germline V gene has CDR1 LGHNA and CDR2 YNFKEQ. V gave up 4 bases and J gave up 6 bases, with 7 bases separating them. The chain's CDR3 is CASSRRGQPQHF. The CDR3 DNA follows: TGTGCCAGCAGCCGGAGGGGTCAGCCCCAGCATTTT.

The J gene is TRBJ2-5, the V gene TRBV6-1, with D uncertain. The J call could be wrong; TRBJ2-7 is a better fit for the DNA end. The CDR3 has 13 residues. Germline V lookup: CDR1 MNHNS, CDR2 SASEGT. The CDR3 DNA reads TGTGCCAGCAGTCCGAACTCTCTCTACGAGCAGTACTTC. Translation gives CASSPNSLYEQYF.

The chain carries TRBV9 and TRBJ1-2; TRBD1 might be the D (5 bases). The CDR3 totals 16 residues. Per the germline V gene, CDR1 is SGDLS and CDR2 is YYNGEE. V lost 0 bases and J 7 bases, leaving 19 bases between the germline ends. The chain's CDR3 is CASSVAGVRRGSGYTF. The CDR3 DNA reads TGTGCCAGCAGCGTAGCTGGAGTGAGGAGGGGTAGTGGCTACACCTTC. Drawing the rest from reference TRBV9 and TRBJ1-2, the complete variable domain is DSGVTQTPKHLITATGQRVTLRCSPRSGDLSVYWYQQSLDQGLQFLIQYYNGEERAKGNILERFSAQQFPDLHSELNLSSLELGDSALYFCASSVAGVRRGSGYTFGSGTRLTVV.

CDR3: CASSQFRQGGTGELFF. CDR3 bases: TGCGCCAGCAGTCAATTTCGGCAGGGAGGCACCGGGGAGCTGTTTTTT. V usage is TRBV23-1 and J usage is TRBJ2-2; D possibly corresponds to TRBD2 (6 bases). TRBV23-1 is an ORF; its function is uncertain. The length of the CDR3 is 16 residues. V was shortened by 1 base and J by 4 bases, with 13 bases between the two germline ends.

The genes are TRBV7-2 and TRBJ2-5; 9 nucleotides align to TRBD1. The ends lost 4 bases at V and 13 bases at J; junction bases unmatched: 10. The V gene's germline CDR1 is SGHTA and CDR2 FQGNSA. This CDR3 is built from 13 residues. CDR3 sequence reads: CASSSPGQGGRYF. The CDR3 coding sequence is TGTGCCAGCAGCTCCCCGGGACAGGGTGGAAGGTACTTC. The variable domain in full, with the rest retrieved from reference TRBV7-2 and TRBJ2-5, is GAGVSQSPSNKVTEKGKDVELRCDPISGHTALYWYRQSLGQGLEFLIYFQGNSAPDKSGLPSDRFSAERTGGSVSTLTIQRTQQEDSAVYLCASSSPGQGGRYFGPGTRLLVL.

There are a few counts of this clone. V and J are TRBV29-1 and TRBJ1-2; 10 bases are shared with TRBD1. Germline V lookup: CDR1 SQVTM, CDR2 ANQGSEA. This CDR3 is built from 12 residues. V dropped 6 bases and J dropped 6; count of bases not matched to a gene: 4. CDR3 DNA sequence: TGCAGCGTCAGACAGGGGGCAGATGGCTACACCTTC. Its translation is CSVRQGADGYTF.

The chain carries TRBV18 and TRBJ2-2; no clear D gene. The CDR3 totals 15 residues. The germline V gene has CDR1 KGHSH and CDR2 LQKENI. The V and J ends lost 2 bases and 6 bases respectively, with 13 bases between them. CDR3 residues: CASSPTQDLAGELFF. DNA of the CDR3: TGTGCCAGCTCACCAACCCAGGATTTAGCCGGGGAGCTGTTTTTT. Supplemented by reference TRBV18 and TRBJ2-2, the full variable domain reads NAGVMQNPRHLVRRRGQEARLRCSPMKGHSHVYWYRQLPEEGLKFMVYLQKENIIDESGMPKERFSAEFPKEGPSILRIQQVVRGDSAAYFCASSPTQDLAGELFFGEGSRLTVL.

The J gene is TRBJ1-5, the V gene TRBV6-6; D is unclear. Germline assignment: CDR1 MNHNY and CDR2 SVGAGI (reference sequence). Trimming pared 7 bases from V and 7 bases from J, leaving 11 bases between. CDR3 length equals 12 residues. The CDR3 protein is CASKREEQPQHF. CDR3 DNA sequence: TGTGCCAGCAAGAGGGAGGAGCAGCCCCAGCATTTT.

The rearrangement links TRBV6-5 to TRBJ1-1, with D unclear. The CDR3 contains 13 residues. Germline values: CDR1 MNHEY, CDR2 SVGAGI. V was clipped by 2 bases and J by 0 bases, with 4 bases between them. CDR3 bases: TGTGCCAGCAGTTACGAGGTGAACACTGAAGCTTTCTTT. Translated, it gives CASSYEVNTEAFF.

For this clone: Sequence at one end of the junction differs from germline and may be a read error. This rearrangement joins TRBV6-1 to TRBJ1-5; 10 nucleotides match TRBD1. Germline V gene lookup returns CDR1 MNHNS and CDR2 SASEGT. This CDR3 contains 17 residues. The CDR3 region has the DNA TGTGCCATCAGTGACGCCGGGACAGGGGTAAGCAATCAGCCCCAGCATTTT. Protein product: CAISDAGTGVSNQPQHF.

This chain uses TRBV2 with TRBJ2-7, with a weak D call TRBD1 (5 bases). Germline V gene sequence: CDR1 SNHLY, CDR2 FYNNEI. This CDR3 comprises 15 residues. Trimming cost V 5 bases and J 1 base, with 15 bases left between them. The CDR3: CASSLQGSPSYEQYF. The CDR3 DNA follows: TGTGCCAGCAGTCTCCAGGGATCACCTTCCTACGAGCAGTACTTC.

The chain uses TRBV5-4 and TRBJ1-1; no firm D call. Germline V CDR1 and CDR2: SGHNT, YYREEE (reference sequence). CDR3 length: 14 residues. V lost 3 bases and J 1 base, leaving 10 bases between the germline ends. The CDR3 is CASSSLGRNTEAFF. The CDR3, as DNA: TGTGCCAGCAGCTCCCTGGGGAGGAACACTGAAGCTTTCTTT.

The V gene is TRBV15, the J gene TRBJ2-5, with TRBD2 identical over 8 bases. The germline gives CDR1 LNHNV, CDR2 YYDKDF (reference sequence). Unmatched junction bases numbered 17, after V lost 0 bases and J lost 8 bases. The CDR3 has 18 amino acids. This CDR3 reads CATSRDRSGGGALETQYF. The CDR3 DNA follows: TGTGCCACCAGCAGAGATAGGAGCGGGGGCGGGGCCTTAGAAACCCAGTACTTC.

The chain uses TRBV19 and TRBJ2-5, with D possibly TRBD2 on 6 matching bases. V lost 5 bases and J lost 2, with 12 bases in between. The CDR3 has 14 residues. Germline V gives CDR1 LNHDA, CDR2 SQIVND (reference sequence). For the CDR3, the DNA is TGTGCCAGTAGTCCGAGACTAGTTCAAGAGACCCAGTACTTC. Protein: CASSPRLVQETQYF.